This T cell receptor beta chain was recovered during a study of patients and donors after allogeneic stem cell transplantation. MiXCR, run by TCRdb on the RT-PCR reads, gives a single entry per CDR3 protein. Counted here are approximately 150,000 distinct CDR3 sequences, about 24% occurring once; the ten biggest clones make up about 25%. The CDR3 has 14 residues. Trimming took 7 bases from V and 6 from J, leaving 16 bases between them. Per the germline V gene, CDR1 is MNHEY and CDR2 is SVGEGT. The TCR was taken from a human donor who was either an allogeneic HSCT recipient or a stem cell or donor lymphocyte infusion donor (not recorded which). It is not recorded whose cells these are; they may come from a transplant donor. The chain uses TRBV6-2 or TRBV6-3 and TRBJ1-5; TRBD1 is a possible D gene (6 bases). Sequences were obtained from blood, either unsorted or a sorted T cell fraction (not recorded which). The CDR3 loop is CASNSWPGVQPQHF. For the CDR3, the DNA is TGTGCCAGCAATTCCTGGCCAGGGGTTCAGCCCCAGCATTTT.